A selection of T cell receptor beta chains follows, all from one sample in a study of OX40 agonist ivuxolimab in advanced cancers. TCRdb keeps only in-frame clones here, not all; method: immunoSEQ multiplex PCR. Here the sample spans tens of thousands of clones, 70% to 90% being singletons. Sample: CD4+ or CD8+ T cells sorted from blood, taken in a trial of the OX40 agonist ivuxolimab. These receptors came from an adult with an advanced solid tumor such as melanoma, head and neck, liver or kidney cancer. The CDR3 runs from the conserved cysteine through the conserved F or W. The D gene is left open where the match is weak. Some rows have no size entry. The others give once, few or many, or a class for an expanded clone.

CASGRLDGAGNPYEQYF | TGTGCCAGCGGCAGATTGGATGGGGCAGGGAACCCCTACGAGCAGTACTTC | NA | TRBV27 | NA | TRBJ2-7
CASSLKRDRYTDTQYF | TGTGCCAGCAGTTTAAAACGGGACAGGTACACAGATACGCAGTATTTT | NA | TRBV27 | TRBD1 | TRBJ2-3
CASSQELASVQETQYF | TGCGCCAGCAGCCAAGAATTGGCCTCCGTCCAAGAGACCCAGTACTTC | NA | TRBV4-1 | NA | TRBJ2-5
CASSRPEGELFF | TGTGCCAGCAGCCGACCTGAGGGGGAGCTGTTTTTT | NA | TRBV27 | NA | TRBJ2-2
CASSFSNQPQHF | TGTGCCAGCAGTTTTAGCAATCAGCCCCAGCATTTT | NA | TRBV27 | NA | TRBJ1-5
CASSLLAGGSTDTQYF | TGTGCCAGCAGTTTACTAGCGGGAGGGAGCACAGATACGCAGTATTTT | NA | TRBV28 | TRBD2 | TRBJ2-3
CAISEDINEQFF | TGTGCCATCAGTGAGGACATCAATGAGCAGTTCTTC | NA | TRBV10-3 | NA | TRBJ2-1
CASSLDSFYGYTF | TGTGCCAGCAGCTTGGACAGCTTCTATGGCTACACCTTC | NA | TRBV5-6 | NA | TRBJ1-2
CASSVSSSRFPEQFF | TGTGCCAGCAGCGTCAGTTCTTCCCGGTTTCCTGAGCAGTTCTTC | NA | TRBV9 | NA | TRBJ2-1
CASSLGGYSNQPQHF | TGTGCCAGCAGCTTAGGGGGATATAGCAATCAGCCCCAGCATTTT | NA | TRBV7-2 | NA | TRBJ1-5
CASSPQGGANVLTF | TGCGCCAGCAGCCCTCAGGGTGGGGCCAACGTCCTGACTTTC | NA | TRBV5-1 | NA | TRBJ2-6
CASSPTSGSSGELFF | TGCGCCAGCAGCCCGACTAGCGGGAGTTCCGGGGAGCTGTTTTTT | NA | TRBV5-1 | TRBD2 | TRBJ2-2
CASVANTEAFF | TGTGCCAGCGTCGCGAACACTGAAGCTTTCTTT | NA | TRBV2 | NA | TRBJ1-1
CASATGGGQDEKLFF | TGCGCCAGCGCCACCGGGGGGGGTCAGGATGAAAAACTGTTTTTT | NA | TRBV4-1 | NA | TRBJ1-4
CASSVYNPLGPGSNGYTF | TGTGCCAGCAGCGTATATAACCCGCTAGGACCAGGGAGTAATGGCTACACCTTC | NA | TRBV7-9 | NA | TRBJ1-2
CASSQDSGRGAFF | TGCGCCAGCAGCCAAGATTCTGGTCGAGGGGCTTTCTTT | once | TRBV4-1 | NA | TRBJ1-1
CASSSGGPDREAFF | TGTGCCAGCAGTTCGGGGGGCCCTGACCGGGAAGCTTTCTTT | NA | TRBV6-5 | NA | TRBJ1-1
CARGPGEFF | TGTGCCAGGGGACCCGGGGAGTTCTTC | NA | TRBV25-1 | NA | TRBJ2-1
CASSTRLAGVPYNEQFF | TGTGCCAGCAGTACAAGACTAGCGGGAGTGCCCTACAATGAGCAGTTCTTC | once | TRBV28 | TRBD2 | TRBJ2-1
CASSHRVWGTGRGYTF | TGTGCCAGCAGCCATAGGGTCTGGGGAACCGGGCGTGGCTACACCTTC | NA | TRBV7-2 | NA | TRBJ1-2
CASTHGQGITEAFF | TGTGCCAGCACCCACGGACAGGGAATAACTGAAGCTTTCTTT | NA | TRBV6-5 | TRBD1 | TRBJ1-1
CASSLETVPESYNSPLHF | TGTGCCAGCAGCTTGGAGACAGTACCTGAATCCTATAATTCACCCCTCCACTTT | NA | TRBV5-4 | NA | TRBJ1-6
CASREGAVIYEQYF | TGCGCCAGCAGGGAGGGAGCAGTTATCTACGAGCAGTACTTC | NA | TRBV10-2 | NA | TRBJ2-7
CASSPRTGNQPQHF | TGCGCCAGCAGCCCCAGGACGGGTAATCAGCCCCAGCATTTT | NA | TRBV4-3 | NA | TRBJ1-5
CASSLGLAVNEQFF | TGTGCCAGCAGTTTGGGACTAGCGGTGAATGAGCAGTTCTTC | NA | TRBV28 | TRBD2 | TRBJ2-1
CASSPGRKANTEAFF | TGTGCCAGCTCACCAGGGCGTAAAGCGAACACTGAAGCTTTCTTT | NA | TRBV18 | NA | TRBJ1-1
CASSPTGYSNQPQHF | TGTGCCAGCAGTCCGACGGGTTATAGCAATCAGCCCCAGCATTTT | NA | TRBV2 | NA | TRBJ1-5
CASSQPELDNGELFF | TGCGCCAGCAGCCAACCGGAACTAGATAACGGGGAGCTGTTTTTT | NA | TRBV4-1 | NA | TRBJ2-2
CASSVGDRQGRTDTQYF | TGTGCCAGCAGCGTAGGAGACCGACAGGGGCGGACAGATACGCAGTATTTT | NA | TRBV9 | TRBD1 | TRBJ2-3
CASSQFGGTGGEQYF | TGTGCCAGCAGCCAGTTTGGGGGGACAGGGGGCGAGCAGTACTTC | NA | TRBV14 | TRBD1 | TRBJ2-7